The clone carrying this T cell receptor beta chain was seen at least ten times. Its target is not known. Relying on iRepertoire HTBI primers and Arm-PCR of CDR3 regions, the team built TCR beta libraries. TCRdb re-analysed the multiplex PCR reads in MiXCR, keeping a single row per CDR3 protein. The table shows fewer than 400,000 distinct CDR3 sequences, with more than 20% occurring only once. The sample is drawn from a study of regulatory T cells in long-lasting Graves disease. Germline-derived CDR1 and CDR2 are MNHEY and SMNVEV (reference sequence). The V and J ends lost 2 bases and 4 bases, in that order; junction bases with no gene match: 10. The CDR3 is made up of 16 amino acids. Regarding time point: persistent/refractory GD, antithyroid drugs over 5 years with positive TRAb. With RNA extracted from PBMCs as input, the TCR library was made. Study results and limitations: Limited sample numbers may have lowered accuracy. Relative to newly diagnosed Graves' patients, persistent ones had lower TCR diversity. Gene preferences differed: TRBV28, TRBJ1-2, TRBJ2-5 in persistent cases.

This sequence joins TRBV27 and TRBJ2-5, with TRBD2 matching over 7 bases. The TCR sequence derives from a female donor with Graves disease. Sequenced material: peripheral blood mononuclear cells (PBMCs), taken when the disease was refractory, from a patient treated with antithyroid drugs. In DNA form, the CDR3 reads TGTGCCAGCAGTTTACATGCGGGGGTGAAGTCAGAGACCCAGTACTTC. This encodes CASSLHAGVKSETQYF.